This TCR beta chain was profiled in a study of CD8 T cells in Susac syndrome. Study results and limitations: Individuals included in the TCR sequencing and HLA analysis were acknowledged by the study to be relatively few in number.

From blood CD8+ and CD4+ T cells, the TCR beta chain was sequenced. Each multiple sclerosis control was a treatment-naive patient with relapsing-remitting disease that was either stable or active. An amount of RNA that ranged from about 0.45 to 1 ug was reverse transcribed with random hexamers. Across 54 Vbeta and 13 Jbeta, immunoSEQ multiplex PCR amplified TCR beta CDR3. Each CDR3 protein is one row after TCRdb ran MiXCR on the immunoSEQ multiplex PCR reads. The data hold 130,000 or so distinct CDR3 sequences, with approximately 96% observed a single time. This clonotype occurred once. What it binds is not known. The specimen was CD4+ T cells from PBMCs. This TCR was sampled from a human donor with multiple sclerosis.

This CDR3 reads CASSQDNSYYGYTF. The DNA for the CDR3 is TGCGCCAGCAGCCAAGACAACAGTTACTATGGCTACACCTTC. This chain uses TRBV4-1 with TRBJ1-2; D gene unclear. The V end was cut by 0 bases, the J end by 3 bases, with 8 bases between. The CDR3 loop spans 14 amino acids. Per the germline V gene, CDR1 is MGHRA and CDR2 is YSYEKL.